This TCR beta chain was captured in a study of T cell responses to AZD1222 COVID-19 vaccine. Background on the study: Second-dose timings of about 4 or about 12 weeks were pooled. General study findings and limits: Most donors were white British, females outnumbered males, and clonal diversity was possibly underestimated. Unmutated regions of variants are reportedly targeted by nearly half of spike-specific TCRs. Recipients of two AZD1222 doses showed rising Spike-specific TCR breadth and depth.

Germline V gene data show CDR1 as MGHRA and CDR2 as YSYEKL. The CDR3 extends over 17 amino acids. V was clipped by 4 bases and J by 1 base; unmatched bases: 8. Comments on this clone: Its antigen remains unidentified.

Using immunoSEQ multiplex PCR, the repertoire was profiled, and TCRdb retains in-frame clones only, with some absent. The sample has roughly 150,000 clones, about 93% seen once; the top ten hold approximately 5%. The J gene is TRBJ1-4, the V gene TRBV4-1; 8 bases match TRBD1. Sample: peripheral blood, taken on day 0 of AZD1222 vaccination. This TCR was sampled from an adult in good health. CDR3 DNA sequence: TGCGCCAGCAGCCCGGTGGGCAGGGGGCGAACTAATGAAAAACTGTTTTTT. It translates to CASSPVGRGRTNEKLFF.